The 3 T cell receptor beta chains in this list originate from one sample, sequenced in a study of cytomegalovirus exposure and HLA in healthy donors. 60 Vbeta and 13 Jbeta primers were used in PCR. Produced via immunoSEQ multiplex PCR; TCRdb's table is partial and in-frame only. The repertoire holds 130,000 or so clones, with around 57% as singletons. Sequences were obtained from PBMCs. The receptor set was obtained from a male donor in good health and CMV-seronegative.

This clone was picked up a small number of times. The V call is TRBV4-1, the J call TRBJ1-5; possibly TRBD1 for D (6 bases). Germline CDR1 reads MGHRA; CDR2 reads YSYEKL. This CDR3 has 13 amino acids. The V gene lost 5 bases and the J gene lost 6 bases, with 11 bases spanning the gap. In DNA form, the CDR3 reads TGCGCCAGCAGCAAGGGGGTTGTTCAGCCCCAGCATTTT. It translates to CASSKGVVQPQHF.

This chain uses TRBV7-9 with TRBJ2-2, with D hard to call. Germline loops: CDR1 SEHNR, CDR2 FQNEAQ (reference sequence). V was pared by 1 base and J by 1 base, with 10 bases between. The length of the CDR3 is 16 residues. The CDR3 DNA reads as TGTGCCAGCAGCTTAGAGGCGGCCTTGAACACCGGGGAGCTGTTTTTT. Protein product: CASSLEAALNTGELFF.

This chain connects TRBV19 to TRBJ1-2; 8 nucleotides agree with TRBD1. The V gene end was trimmed by 5 bases and the J gene end by 6 bases; junction bases not matched to a gene: 8. Germline CDR1 LNHDA, CDR2 SQIVND (reference sequence). This CDR3 comprises 14 residues. The DNA for the CDR3 is TGTGCCAGTAGTCAGGGCACAGGGGGAGATGGCTACACCTTC. This encodes CASSQGTGGDGYTF.